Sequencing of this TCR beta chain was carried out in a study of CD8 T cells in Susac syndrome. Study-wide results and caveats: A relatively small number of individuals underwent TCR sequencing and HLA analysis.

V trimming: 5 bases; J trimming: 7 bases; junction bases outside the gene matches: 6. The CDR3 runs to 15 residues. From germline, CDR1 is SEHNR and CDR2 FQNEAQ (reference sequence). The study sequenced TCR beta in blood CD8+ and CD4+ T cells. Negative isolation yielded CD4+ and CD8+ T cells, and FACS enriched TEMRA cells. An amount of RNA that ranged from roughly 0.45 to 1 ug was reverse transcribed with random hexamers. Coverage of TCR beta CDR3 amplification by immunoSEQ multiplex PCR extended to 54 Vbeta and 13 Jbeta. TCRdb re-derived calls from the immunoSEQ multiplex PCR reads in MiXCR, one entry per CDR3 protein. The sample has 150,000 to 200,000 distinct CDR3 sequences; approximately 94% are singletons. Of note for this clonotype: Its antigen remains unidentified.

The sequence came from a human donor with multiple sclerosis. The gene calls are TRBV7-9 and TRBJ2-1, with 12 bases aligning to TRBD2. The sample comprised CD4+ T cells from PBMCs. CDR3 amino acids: CASSPRLAGVNEQFF. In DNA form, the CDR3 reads TGTGCCAGCAGCCCAAGACTAGCGGGGGTTAATGAGCAGTTCTTC.